This T cell receptor (beta chain) comes out of a study of identical twins (TCRdb year 2016). A note on the overall study: To test whether fetal clonotypes persist, this study deep-sequenced TCR alpha and beta repertoires from monozygotic twins, from unrelated adults of various ages, and from cord blood. To rule out contamination, replicate twin experiments were performed at different times with different library preparation protocols. Results and caveats for the whole study, not just this receptor: Fewer insertions were carried by abundant cord blood beta clonotypes; a weaker similar trend was observed in young adult naive repertoires, while no such trend was observed in memory repertoires. Compared with coincidental sharing between unrelated individuals, out-of-frame TCR alpha sequences shared between twins showed an excess of sequences with low generation probability. Because the same donors could not be followed over many years, the conclusions depended on cross-sectional statistical analysis. Out-of-frame TCR alpha sharing in monozygotic twins was systematically underestimated by recombination models, whereas sharing between unrelated individuals was in agreement with the recombination models. Zero-insertion analyses could be partly confounded by invariant T cells such as MAIT and iNKT, though diverse VJ usage argued against such confounding for most clonotypes. Excess twin sharing in beta out-of-frame sequences was weaker because fewer shared sequences lowered the signal-to-noise ratio.

Only healthy Caucasian donors were included. V loses 3 bases, J loses 5 bases, and the germline ends lie 11 bases apart. Including the terminal cysteine and phenylalanine, the CDR3 comprises 14 residues. Only CDR3 DNA is held: 42 bases, read in frame from base 1. The germline V gene sets CDR1 to LGHNA and CDR2 to YNFKEQ. Points on this clonotype: Its binding antigen is unknown. No per-base quality is available; no much larger clone lies one base away.

Library construction relied on 5' RACE. This sample was sequenced with an Illumina HiSeq 2000. Template switching introduced a universal primer binding site; the final cDNA contained a unique molecular identifier, enabling accurate counting of TCR cDNA molecules. First-strand cDNA for TCR alpha and beta chains was synthesized from specific primers in the conserved constant-segment region. Each cDNA library was double barcoded, with a SMART-Mk sample barcode plus Illumina barcodes, to control for contamination. TruSeq adapter sequences and Illumina sample barcodes were added in two successive PCR steps. TCR alpha and beta cDNA libraries were sequenced on the Illumina HiSeq platform with custom primers. The original methods were these. Raw reads were processed with MiGEC to extract unique molecular identifiers, and MiXCR was used to determine CDR3 positions. Recombination models were inferred per individual with the repgenHMM and IGoR tools using an EM algorithm. Shared clonotypes were analyzed with the tcR package in R, and sharing was normalized by the product of cloneset sizes. To study raw recombination without the effects of thymic and clonal selection, out-of-frame nonproductive sequences were analyzed. TCRdb redid the processing of the public reads, applying fastp at Q25 and MiXCR, and retained in-frame beta chains. Records with the same CDR3 protein are collapsed into one entry carrying the most frequent genes and DNA. The V and J calls come from TCRdb's annotation, not from the publication. The sample table records 1.5 million to 2 million distinct CDR3 sequences; around a third of these occur just once. In total, the top ten clones hold about 0.3% of the sample.

What was sequenced was cord blood. The TCR comes from a newborn girl in good health. The rearranged chain carries TRBV4-2 and TRBJ1-5, with no confident D gene call. DNA sequence: TGTGCCAGCAGCCACGGGAGAAGTTATCAGCCCCAGCATTTT. The encoded protein is CASSHGRSYQPQHF.